Each of the 32 T cell receptor beta chains below was sequenced from the same sample in a study of identical twins. TCRdb itself ran the 5' RACE reads through MiXCR, one entry per CDR3 protein. The sample has about 700,000 distinct CDR3 sequences, 5.5% to 6.5% seen once; the top ten hold around 2%. The source material was naive T cells sorted from blood. Every receptor here comes from a man aged 18 to 29 in good health.

This clonotype was found many times. The chain is built from TRBV20-1 and TRBJ1-1; D not resolved. Germline V gives CDR1 DFQATT, CDR2 SNEGSKA (reference sequence). Deletions cut 3 bases from V and 6 bases from J, with 11 bases between. The CDR3 is 12 amino acids. Here the CDR3 DNA reads TGCAGTGCTAGGGCAGGACTGGCTGAAGCTTTCTTT. Protein product: CSARAGLAEAFF.

This chain links TRBV6-5 with TRBJ2-7, with 8 nucleotides matching TRBD1. The junction had 7 bases not matched to a gene; V was cut back by 0 bases and J by 3 bases. CDR1 is MNHEY, CDR2 SVGAGI, per germline. CDR3 length equals 16 residues. CDR3 in amino acids: CASSYSTGTGSYEQYF. CDR3 in DNA: TGTGCCAGCAGTTACTCGACCGGGACAGGAAGCTACGAGCAGTACTTC.

This clonotype was counted ten times or more. The V call is TRBV20-1, the J call TRBJ2-3; the D gene is possibly TRBD2 (6 bases). V was pared by 3 bases and J by 5 bases, with 12 bases between. Germline CDR1 reads DFQATT; CDR2 reads SNEGSKA (reference sequence). The CDR3 extends over 13 amino acids. CDR3 residues: CSASVGRGDTQYF. Written as DNA, the CDR3 is TGCAGTGCTAGTGTCGGGAGAGGAGATACGCAGTATTTT.

This clonotype was detected ten times or more. V usage is TRBV20-1 and J usage is TRBJ2-1, with 7 bases matching TRBD2. CDR1 is DFQATT and CDR2 is SNEGSKA in the germline V gene (reference sequence). V gave up 0 bases and J gave up 4 bases; unmatched junction bases: 6. The CDR3 covers 15 residues. The CDR3 region is CSARDRGRGYNEQFF. CDR3 coding DNA: TGCAGTGCTAGAGATCGAGGGAGGGGATACAATGAGCAGTTCTTC.

This clonotype appeared a few times. The chain carries TRBV15 and TRBJ1-1; 7 nucleotides line up with TRBD1. Germline CDR1 is LNHNV and CDR2 is YYDKDF (reference sequence). This CDR3 spans 12 amino acids. Trimming cost V 3 bases and J 10 bases; bases outside gene matches: 5. The CDR3 protein is CATSSSQGRAFF. For the CDR3, the DNA is TGTGCCACCAGCAGCTCACAGGGGAGAGCTTTCTTT.

The chain recombines TRBV5-1 with TRBJ2-4; D is possibly TRBD1 (5 bases). CDR1 SGHRS and CDR2 YFSETQ come from the germline V gene. CDR3 length equals 15 residues. Trimming removed 8 bases from V and 4 bases from J, with 19 bases in between. For the CDR3, the DNA is TGCGCCAGTTCTCCCATTGGGGCCCAAAAAAACATTCAGTACTTC. This translates into CASSPIGAQKNIQYF.

This clonotype was observed a handful of times. The V gene is TRBV21-1, the J gene TRBJ2-7. TRBV21-1 corresponds to a pseudogene. The CDR3 is 15 residues long. The CDR3 sequence is CASNLGIKPSYEQYF. The CDR3, as DNA: TGTGCCAGTAATCTAGGGATTAAACCCTCCTACGAGCAGTACTTC.

This clonotype turned up a few times. This chain uses TRBV25-1 with TRBJ2-7; D not resolved. Trimming pared 3 bases from V and 3 bases from J, leaving 3 bases between. The CDR3 has 11 residues. Looked up from germline, CDR1 is MGHDK and CDR2 is SYGVNS. The CDR3 loop is CASSDIYEQYF. The CDR3 nucleotides read TGTGCCAGCAGTGACATCTACGAGCAGTACTTC.

This clonotype has a count of ten or more. The gene calls are TRBV5-1 and TRBJ2-7; 7 bases line up with TRBD1. V lost 4 bases and J lost 2; bases outside the gene matches: 6. This CDR3 is built from 14 residues. In germline, CDR1 is SGHRS, CDR2 YFSETQ. In DNA form, the CDR3 reads TGCGCCAGCAGCCCCACAGGGGAACCCTACGAGCAGTACGTC. As protein: CASSPTGEPYEQYV.

This clonotype was seen repeatedly, ten times or more. The chain has TRBV5-1 and TRBJ1-4, with D possibly matching TRBD1 (5 bases). This CDR3 spans 14 amino acids. V lost 4 bases and J 8 bases, leaving 15 bases between the germline ends. Looked up from germline, CDR1 is SGHRS and CDR2 is YFSETQ. The CDR3 DNA reads TGCGCCAGCAGCCTGGGTGGGACTGACGAAAAACTGTTTTTT. Amino acids: CASSLGGTDEKLFF.

This clonotype has just one count. This sequence joins TRBV25-1 and TRBJ2-7; D might be TRBD1 (6 bases). The CDR3 covers 16 residues. CDR1 and CDR2 (germline): MGHDK, SYGVNS. The V end lost 0 bases, the J end lost 0 bases, and 12 bases lay between the germline ends. In nucleotides, the CDR3 is TGTGCCAGCAGTGAATATACAGGGTTAAGCTCCTACGAGCAGTACTTC. It is translated as CASSEYTGLSSYEQYF.

Points on this clonotype: The junction shows a germline mismatch at one end, possibly a read error. The chain couples TRBV7-8 to TRBJ2-7; possible D gene TRBD2, 6 bases. CDR1 and CDR2 (germline): SGHVS, FQNEAQ. The CDR3 is 14 amino acids. CDR3 sequence: CASSYGGVSHEQYF. The CDR3 region has the DNA TGTGCCAGCAGCTACGGGGGAGTCTCCCACGAGCAGTACTTC.

V and J are TRBV7-2 and TRBJ2-1; D is uncertain. Germline loops: CDR1 SGHTA, CDR2 FQGNSA. The V end was cut by 1 base, the J end by 3 bases, with 10 bases between. This CDR3 comprises 15 residues. The CDR3 spells CASSLVNSYYNEQFF. DNA of the CDR3: TGTGCCAGCAGCTTAGTTAACAGCTACTACAATGAGCAGTTCTTC.

This clonotype was observed many times. The rearrangement uses TRBV11-2 and TRBJ2-3, with 8 nucleotides matching TRBD2. Germline-derived CDR1 and CDR2 are SGHAT and FQNNGV. V dropped 2 bases and J dropped 0; count of bases not matched to a gene: 7. This CDR3 is built from 17 residues. This chain's CDR3 is CASSLSVAGISTDTQYF. CDR3 coding DNA: TGTGCCAGCAGCTTATCGGTAGCGGGGATTAGCACAGATACGCAGTATTTT.

This chain joins TRBV5-1 and TRBJ2-7, with D perhaps being TRBD1 or TRBD2 (5 bases each). CDR3 length: 14 amino acids. Germline V gives CDR1 SGHRS, CDR2 YFSETQ. V lost 3 bases to trimming and J lost 3 bases, with 13 bases between them. DNA of the CDR3: TGCGCCAGCAGCTGGGGACCGTCGAACTACGAGCAGTACTTC. It codes for CASSWGPSNYEQYF.

Points on this clonotype: The germline gene is not matched at one end of the junction; a read error may be the cause. J is TRBJ2-3 and V is TRBV18; TRBD1 matches at 9 bases. Germline CDR1 and CDR2: KGHSH and LQKENI. The CDR3 is made up of 16 amino acids. DNA of the CDR3: TGTGCCAGCTCACTTAGGACAGGGGACGGCACAGCTACGCAGTATTTT. It is translated as CASSLRTGDGTATQYF.

The sample holds many counts of this clonotype. The chain carries TRBV12-3 or TRBV12-4 and TRBJ1-3; 11 bases agree with TRBD1. The CDR3 runs 14 residues. The junction had 6 bases not matched to a gene; V was cut back by 6 bases and J by 8 bases. The CDR3, as DNA: TGTGCCAGCAGCTGGACAGGGGGCAGCGACACCATATATTTT. Amino acid sequence: CASSWTGGSDTIYF.

This clonotype was found many times. The chain joins TRBV5-1 to TRBJ1-4; D call uncertain. V was shortened by 0 bases and J by 0 bases, with 6 bases between the two germline ends. CDR1 is SGHRS, CDR2 YFSETQ, per germline. This CDR3 has 15 amino acids. CDR3 DNA: TGCGCCAGCAGCTTGGGCCAGCCAACTAATGAAAAACTGTTTTTT. Translating it yields CASSLGQPTNEKLFF. Looking up the rest from reference TRBV5-1 and TRBJ1-4 gives the full variable domain: KAGVTQTPRYLIKTRGQQVTLSCSPISGHRSVSWYQQTPGQGLQFLFEYFSETQRNKGNFPGRFSGRQFSNSRSEMNVSTLELGDSALYLCASSLGQPTNEKLFFGSGTQLSVL.

The chain is built from TRBV21-1 and TRBJ1-2. TRBV21-1 counts as a pseudogene. The CDR3 runs to 16 residues. CDR3 in amino acids: CASSKVACVVNYGYTF. Written as DNA, the CDR3 is TGTGCCAGCAGCAAAGTGGCGTGCGTGGTTAACTATGGCTACACCTTC.

The table lists this clonotype with many counts. The rearrangement links TRBV10-3 to TRBJ2-5, with TRBD1 matching 7 bases. Germline V lookup: CDR1 ENHRY, CDR2 SYGVKD. The CDR3 runs 15 residues. V was pared by 6 bases and J by 5 bases, with 12 bases of the junction left unmatched. The CDR3 sequence is CAISTGTEARETQYF. The CDR3 DNA reads as TGTGCCATCAGCACCGGGACAGAGGCGCGGGAGACCCAGTACTTC.

The rearrangement uses TRBV5-1 and TRBJ2-1, with TRBD2 matching 15 bases. Germline CDR1 is SGHRS and CDR2 is YFSETQ. The CDR3 is 18 residues long. The V segment lost 4 bases and the J segment 5 bases; nucleotides outside the gene matches: 10. CDR3 amino acids: CASSVPGLAGGQNNEQFF. CDR3 in DNA: TGCGCCAGCAGCGTTCCGGGACTAGCGGGAGGCCAGAACAATGAGCAGTTCTTC.

In its sample, this clonotype was seen many times. The chain employs TRBV27 and TRBJ1-4; D gene unclear. V dropped 6 bases and J dropped 0 bases, with 11 bases sitting between them. In germline, CDR1 is MNHEY, CDR2 SMNVEV (reference sequence). This CDR3 comprises 15 residues. The CDR3 nucleotides are TGTGCCAGCAGCCCGGGTGATGCAACTAATGAAAAACTGTTTTTT. Its translation is CASSPGDATNEKLFF.

This clonotype has at least ten counts. The V gene is TRBV12-3 or TRBV12-4, the J gene TRBJ2-3; D remains unclear. V shed 6 bases and J shed 7 bases, with 26 bases lying between them. CDR3 length: 17 amino acids. CDR3 DNA sequence: TGTGCCAGCAGCCCTAGGCAAGGTGGCGGTCAAATACATACGCAGTATTTT. Its protein product is CASSPRQGGGQIHTQYF.

This clonotype appeared many times. This chain connects TRBV24-1 to TRBJ2-1, with 9 positions matching TRBD1. This CDR3 has 13 residues. Unmatched junction bases numbered 6, after V lost 8 bases and J lost 8 bases. Germline assignment: CDR1 KGHDR and CDR2 SFDVKD. The CDR3 loop reads CATTGTGRYEQFF. DNA of the CDR3: TGTGCCACCACTGGGACAGGGAGATATGAGCAGTTCTTC.

This chain links TRBV5-1 with TRBJ2-7, with D possibly TRBD2 on 6 matching bases. V lost 4 bases to trimming and J lost 3 bases, with 14 bases between them. The CDR3 is 14 residues long. CDR1 and CDR2 from the germline V gene are SGHRS and YFSETQ. Here the CDR3 DNA reads TGCGCCAGCAGCGGCCCGGGGGTGGTCTACGAGCAGTACGTC. The encoded protein is CASSGPGVVYEQYV.

V is TRBV12-3 or TRBV12-4 and J is TRBJ1-2; TRBD1 aligns across 8 bases. V gave up 6 bases and J gave up 3 bases; unmatched junction bases: 6. The CDR3 runs to 14 residues. Written as DNA, the CDR3 is TGTGCCAGCAGGGCGGAACAGGGGGACTATGGCTACACCTTC. Translating gives CASRAEQGDYGYTF.

This clonotype appeared many times. V is TRBV5-1 and J is TRBJ2-7; D gene uncertain. Germline values: CDR1 SGHRS, CDR2 YFSETQ. The V gene lost 0 bases and the J gene lost 3 bases, with 13 bases spanning the gap. This CDR3 has 15 residues. The CDR3 DNA reads TGCGCCAGCAGCTTGGAATCGTGGCAGAACTACGAGCAGTACTTC. Protein product: CASSLESWQNYEQYF.

This clonotype was seen repeatedly, ten times or more. The chain uses TRBV7-2 and TRBJ1-5, with 7 bases aligning to TRBD1. The J segment lost 8 bases and the V segment lost 7 bases, leaving 8 bases of the junction unmatched. Germline loops: CDR1 SGHTA, CDR2 FQGNSA. The CDR3 has 13 amino acids. This CDR3 reads CASNAGGGEPQHF. The CDR3 DNA reads TGTGCCAGCAACGCAGGGGGGGGAGAGCCCCAGCATTTT.

This clonotype was counted between two and nine times. The chain recombines TRBV5-5 with TRBJ1-1; perhaps TRBD1 as D (5 bases). CDR3 size: 14 residues. Trimming left V 0 bases short and J 4 bases short, with 10 bases between. Per the germline V gene, CDR1 is SGHKS and CDR2 is YYEKEE (reference sequence). The CDR3: CASSLGGPTTEAFF. DNA of the CDR3: TGTGCCAGCAGCTTGGGGGGACCGACCACTGAAGCTTTCTTT.

The V and J genes are TRBV30 and TRBJ2-1, with D perhaps given as TRBD1 or TRBD2 (5 bases each). The CDR3 spans 17 residues. Between the trimmed V and J ends, which lost 0 bases and 7 bases, there was a span of 22 bases. Germline V gives CDR1 GTSNPN, CDR2 SVGIG (reference sequence). The CDR3 bases are TGTGCCTGGAGTGTAAGTCTAGCAGCCGACTACAGGAATGAGCAGTTCTTC. Residues: CAWSVSLAADYRNEQFF. Supplemented by reference TRBV30 and TRBJ2-1, the full variable domain reads SQTIHQWPATLVQPVGSPLSLECTVEGTSNPNLYWYRQAAGRGLQLLFYSVGIGQISSEVPQNLSASRPQDRQFILSSKKLLLSDSGFYLCAWSVSLAADYRNEQFFGPGTRLTVL.

The chain recombines TRBV12-3 or TRBV12-4 with TRBJ1-2, with D possibly matching TRBD1 (5 bases). V dropped 6 bases and J dropped 4 bases, with 21 bases sitting between them. The CDR3 contains 16 residues. This CDR3 reads CASRHLKSGGTYGYTF. DNA for the CDR3: TGTGCCAGCAGGCATCTTAAATCGGGGGGGACCTATGGCTACACCTTC.

The DNA for the CDR3 is TGCGCCAGCAGCCGAGAGAGGGGGTACGACAATCAGCCCCAGCATTTT. Translating it yields CASSRERGYDNQPQHF. The V gene is TRBV4-3, the J gene TRBJ1-5; the D gene is possibly TRBD1 (6 bases). Germline CDR1 reads LGHNA; CDR2 reads YSLEER. The V end was cut by 4 bases, the J end by 3 bases, with 16 bases between. The CDR3 totals 16 residues.